What follows are 10 T cell receptor beta chains derived from one specimen sequenced in a study of PD-1 blockade in mismatch repair-deficient tumors. Assay used: immunoSEQ multiplex PCR; TCRdb lists only in-frame clones, some missing. The table has some 51,000 clones, about 84% seen once; the top ten hold roughly 8.7%. Sample: peripheral blood, taken 20 weeks after starting pembrolizumab. Source of these receptors: an adult with mismatch repair-deficient cancer.

The chain is built from TRBV19 and TRBJ1-1; 9 bases map to TRBD1. The CDR3 is 15 amino acids. The V and J ends lost 5 bases and 1 base, in that order; junction bases with no gene match: 5. The V gene's germline CDR1 is LNHDA and CDR2 SQIVND (reference sequence). CDR3 coding DNA: TGTGCCAGTAGTCCAGGGGACAGGGAGAACACTGAAGCTTTCTTT. It specifies CASSPGDRENTEAFF.

The rearrangement joins TRBV9 to TRBJ2-7, with D uncertain. The CDR3 length is 14 residues. The germline CDR1 and CDR2 sequences are SGDLS and YYNGEE. V shed 3 bases and J shed 2 bases, with 12 bases lying between them. CDR3 region: CASSARWETYEQYF. Here the CDR3 DNA reads TGTGCCAGCAGCGCCAGGTGGGAAACCTACGAGCAGTACTTC.

This clone occurred once. The chain has TRBV7-9 and TRBJ2-7; D is unclear. This CDR3 has 13 amino acids. CDR1 and CDR2 from the germline V gene are SEHNR and FQNEAQ (reference sequence). Trimming stripped 3 bases from V and 2 bases from J, with 8 bases between. For the CDR3, the DNA is TGTGCCAGCAGCTTCGGACCGGCCTACGAGCAGTACTTC. Translated, it gives CASSFGPAYEQYF. The variable domain in full, completed from reference TRBV7-9 and TRBJ2-7, reads DTGVSQNPRHKITKRGQNVTFRCDPISEHNRLYWYRQTLGQGPEFLTYFQNEAQLEKSRLLSDRFSAERPKGSFSTLEIQRTEQGDSAMYLCASSFGPAYEQYFGPGTRLTVT.

This chain connects TRBV7-9 to TRBJ2-3, with D unresolved. V dropped 8 bases and J dropped 6 bases, with 9 bases sitting between them. This CDR3 spans 11 amino acids. From germline, CDR1 is SEHNR and CDR2 FQNEAQ (reference sequence). The CDR3 nucleotides are TGTGCCAGCCCCCCCCCGGATACGCAGTATTTT. Protein sequence: CASPPPDTQYF.

This sequence joins TRBV10-3 and TRBJ2-1; D uncertain. With 0 bases removed from V and 9 bases from J, the gap between germline ends came to 12 bases. CDR3 size: 14 residues. The germline V gene has CDR1 ENHRY and CDR2 SYGVKD. The CDR3 protein is CAISESSRFSEQFF. The CDR3 DNA follows: TGTGCCATCAGTGAGTCCTCTAGATTCAGTGAGCAGTTCTTC.

The chain recombines TRBV19 with TRBJ1-1; 8 bases agree with TRBD1. J lost 0 bases, V lost 3 bases, and 9 bases had no gene match. CDR1 and CDR2 from the germline V gene are LNHDA and SQIVND (reference sequence). The CDR3 loop spans 17 amino acids. The CDR3 coding sequence is TGTGCCAGTAGTATGATCCGCAGGGGGCGGATGAACACTGAAGCTTTCTTT. Its translation is CASSMIRRGRMNTEAFF.

The rearrangement links TRBV13 to TRBJ2-5; TRBD2 matches 9 bases. The CDR3 consists of 13 residues. Germline V gives CDR1 PRHDT, CDR2 FYEKMQ (reference sequence). V was clipped by 5 bases and J by 5 bases; unmatched bases: 3. In nucleotides, the CDR3 is TGTGCCAGCAGCCGACTAGCGGAGGAGACCCAGTACTTC. Its protein product is CASSRLAEETQYF.

This chain links TRBV7-7 with TRBJ2-5; D might be TRBD1 or TRBD2, each matching 5 bases. Germline assignment: CDR1 SSHAT and CDR2 FNYEAQ (reference sequence). The CDR3 contains 12 residues. V shed 11 bases and J shed 2 bases, with 12 bases lying between them. CDR3 coding DNA: TGTGCCGTCAGCGAGGGGCAAGAGACCCAGTACTTC. Its translation: CAVSEGQETQYF.

This chain uses TRBV5-5 with TRBJ1-1; D is possibly TRBD1 (6 bases). Germline V gives CDR1 SGHKS, CDR2 YYEKEE (reference sequence). The germline V and J ends were trimmed by 1 base and 5 bases, with 9 bases remaining between them. The CDR3 consists of 13 residues. The CDR3 loop is CASSLRGATEAFF. The CDR3 coding sequence is TGTGCCAGCAGCTTGAGGGGGGCGACTGAAGCTTTCTTT.

V is TRBV15 and J is TRBJ1-2; the D gene is possibly TRBD1 (6 bases). CDR1 LNHNV and CDR2 YYDKDF come from the germline V gene (reference sequence). Trimming took 4 bases from V and 8 from J, leaving 17 bases between them. CDR3 length equals 14 residues. The CDR3 DNA reads as TGTGCCACCAGCACCTTTCAGGGGTGGCAAGGCTACACCTTC. This gives the protein CATSTFQGWQGYTF. Complete variable domain (other parts from reference TRBV15 and TRBJ1-2): DAMVIQNPRYQVTQFGKPVTLSCSQTLNHNVMYWYQQKSSQAPKLLFHYYDKDFNNEADTPDNFQSRRPNTSFCFLDIRSPGLGDTAMYLCATSTFQGWQGYTFGSGTRLTVV.